This T cell receptor (beta chain) was profiled in a study of T cells after yellow fever vaccination. TCRdb reprocessed the 5' RACE reads via MiXCR and lists one record per CDR3 protein. The sample lists about 550,000 distinct CDR3 sequences; less than 20% were seen once. The clonotype comes from a man between 25 and 39 years old who received the YFV17D yellow fever vaccine. The starting material was PBMCs, obtained 15 days after the yellow fever booster vaccination.

In nucleotides, the CDR3 is TGTGCCAGCAGCCCGTCCCGCACCCAAGAGACCCAGTACTTC. Encoded protein: CASSPSRTQETQYF. The chain couples TRBV7-2 to TRBJ2-5; D is unresolved. Between the trimmed V and J ends, which lost 5 bases and 1 base, there was a span of 11 bases. There are 14 residues in the CDR3. In germline, CDR1 is SGHTA, CDR2 FQGNSA.